This TCR beta chain was profiled in a study of T-cell reconstitution after alpha-beta-depleted transplantation in children. Unmatched junction bases numbered 12, after V lost 4 bases and J lost 2 bases. The CDR3 covers 17 residues. The germline V gene encodes CDR1 SGHAT and CDR2 FQNNGV. Concerning this clonotype itself: The antigen remains undetermined.

Study results and limitations: T-cell counts and diversity were attributed mostly to newly produced T cells one year after transplant. Several hundred expanded graft clones reportedly gave rise to the alpha-beta T cells present about two months after transplant. Some patients' high day-60 TCRbeta diversity was traced to surviving recipient T cells and thymic progenitors.

As it was prepared, the TCRbeta library received unique molecular identifiers. A single record per CDR3 protein comes from TCRdb applying MiXCR to the PCR reads. The data contain hundreds of thousands of distinct CDR3 sequences, roughly 13% of them singletons. The V gene is TRBV11-2, the J gene TRBJ2-3; 7 nucleotides align to TRBD2. The sample consisted of PBMCs, mostly from graft donor cells, taken 360 days after TCRalphabeta/CD19-depleted stem cell transplant. The TCR was taken from a male patient younger than 18 who had a stem cell transplant for acute myeloid leukemia, so the T cells may come from the graft donor. In DNA, the CDR3 is TGTGCCAGCAGCTCCAGAGGTCGGGAGGCCACCACAGATACGCAGTATTTT. Amino acids: CASSSRGREATTDTQYF.